These 4 T cell receptor beta chains were all obtained from the same sample, sequenced in a study of cytotoxic CD8 clonotypes in ibrutinib-treated CLL. Sequenced by immunoSEQ multiplex PCR; TCRdb stores in-frame clones only, minus some. The sample records approximately 30,000 clones, more than 65% being singletons. The specimen comprised PBMCs, sampled after 24 months of ibrutinib treatment. Receptor source: a human donor with chronic lymphocytic leukemia.

The table lists this clone with a count of one. The rearrangement joins TRBV11-2 to TRBJ2-7, with D uncertain. V gave up 1 base and J gave up 3 bases, with 13 bases separating them. The CDR3 has 15 residues. In germline, CDR1 is SGHAT, CDR2 FQNNGV. This CDR3 reads CASSLALFDGYEQYF. The CDR3 bases are TGTGCCAGCAGCTTAGCCCTATTCGACGGCTACGAGCAGTACTTC.

The rearrangement uses TRBV7-6 and TRBJ1-4; D is unclear. V gave up 2 bases and J gave up 3 bases, with 10 bases separating them. The length of the CDR3 is 15 residues. Germline V gene lookup returns CDR1 SGHVS and CDR2 FNYEAQ. CDR3 coding DNA: TGTGCCAGCAGCTTATTGGGATCAGCTAATGAAAAACTGTTTTTT. Amino acid sequence: CASSLLGSANEKLFF.

This clone has a handful of counts. The chain employs TRBV2 and TRBJ2-1; the D is unclear. The germline V gene has CDR1 SNHLY and CDR2 FYNNEI. The ends were cut back, 11 bases at V and 0 bases at J, with 11 bases in the middle. This CDR3 spans 13 amino acids. CDR3 protein: CAASPSSYNEQFF. CDR3 DNA sequence: TGTGCCGCTAGTCCAAGCTCCTACAATGAGCAGTTCTTC.

The chain joins TRBV29-1 to TRBJ2-3, with D maybe TRBD1 (6 bases). Germline V gene sequence: CDR1 SQVTM, CDR2 ANQGSEA. The V end was cut by 4 bases, the J end by 6 bases, with 23 bases between. The CDR3 length is 16 residues. For the CDR3, the DNA is TGCAGCGTTGGTCCAGACCGATCCTACCAGGGGGATACGCAGTATTTT. As protein: CSVGPDRSYQGDTQYF.